This T cell receptor beta chain originates from a study of T-cell reconstitution after alpha-beta-depleted transplantation in children. The TCRbeta library incorporated unique molecular identifiers. TCRdb re-called the PCR reads with MiXCR, one entry per CDR3 protein. The sample has over 550,000 distinct CDR3 sequences; 10% are singletons. The V segment lost 3 bases and the J segment 4 bases; nucleotides outside the gene matches: 3. The germline gives CDR1 SGHTA, CDR2 FQGNSA. CDR3 size: 14 residues. This clonotype was seen more than once but under ten times. This specimen consisted of PBMCs from the stem cell graft donor, obtained from the stem cell graft. The origin of this receptor is a human donor who donated a stem cell graft to a child with acute myeloid leukemia. This sequence joins TRBV7-2 and TRBJ2-3; 8 bases agree with TRBD1. CDR3 sequence: CASSLDRVADTQYF. CDR3 in DNA: TGTGCCAGCAGCTTGGACAGGGTGGCAGATACGCAGTATTTT.